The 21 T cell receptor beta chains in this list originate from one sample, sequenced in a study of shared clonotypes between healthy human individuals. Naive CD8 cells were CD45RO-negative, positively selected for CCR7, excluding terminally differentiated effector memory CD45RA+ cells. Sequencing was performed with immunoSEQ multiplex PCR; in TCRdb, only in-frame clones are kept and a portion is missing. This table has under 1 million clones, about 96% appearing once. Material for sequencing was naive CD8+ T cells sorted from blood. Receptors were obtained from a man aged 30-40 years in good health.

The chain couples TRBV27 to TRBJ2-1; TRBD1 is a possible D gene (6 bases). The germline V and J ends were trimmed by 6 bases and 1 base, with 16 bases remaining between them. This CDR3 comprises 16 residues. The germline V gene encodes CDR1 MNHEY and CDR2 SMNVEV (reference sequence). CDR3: CASRIGQTVSYNEQFF. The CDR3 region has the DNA TGTGCCAGCAGGATTGGACAGACGGTATCCTACAATGAGCAGTTCTTC.

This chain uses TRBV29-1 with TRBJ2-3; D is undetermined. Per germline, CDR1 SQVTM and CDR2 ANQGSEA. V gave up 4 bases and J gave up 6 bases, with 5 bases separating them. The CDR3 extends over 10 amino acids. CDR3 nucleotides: TGCAGCGTTGGGGGTGATACGCAGTATTTT. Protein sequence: CSVGGDTQYF.

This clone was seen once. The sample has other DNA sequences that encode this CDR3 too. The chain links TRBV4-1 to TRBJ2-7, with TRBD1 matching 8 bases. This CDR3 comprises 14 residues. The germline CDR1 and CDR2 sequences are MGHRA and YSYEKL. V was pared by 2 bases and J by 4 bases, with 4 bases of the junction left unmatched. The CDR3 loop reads CASSQQGASYEQYF. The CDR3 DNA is TGCGCCAGCAGCCAACAGGGGGCGAGTTACGAGCAGTACTTC.

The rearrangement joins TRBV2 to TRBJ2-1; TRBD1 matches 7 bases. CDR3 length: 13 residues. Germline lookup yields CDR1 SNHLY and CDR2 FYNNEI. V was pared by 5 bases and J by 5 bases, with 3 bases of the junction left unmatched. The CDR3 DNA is TGTGCCAGCAGTTTTGACAGGGACAATGAGCAGTTCTTC. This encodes CASSFDRDNEQFF.

CDR3 DNA: TGTGCCAGCAGCCCGACAGGGGCCATGAACACTGAAGCTTTCTTT. Its translation: CASSPTGAMNTEAFF. The V gene is TRBV7-9, the J gene TRBJ1-1; 8 bases line up with TRBD1. Germline trimming cut 5 bases from V and 0 bases from J; bases unmatched to any gene: 5. The germline V gene encodes CDR1 SEHNR and CDR2 FQNEAQ (reference sequence). The CDR3 length is 15 residues.

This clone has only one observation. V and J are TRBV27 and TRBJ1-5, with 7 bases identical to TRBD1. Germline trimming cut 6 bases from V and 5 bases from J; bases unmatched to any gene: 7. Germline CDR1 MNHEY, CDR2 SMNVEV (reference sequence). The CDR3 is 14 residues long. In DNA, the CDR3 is TGTGCCAGCAGGCCCGGGACAGATTATCAGCCCCAGCATTTT. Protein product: CASRPGTDYQPQHF.

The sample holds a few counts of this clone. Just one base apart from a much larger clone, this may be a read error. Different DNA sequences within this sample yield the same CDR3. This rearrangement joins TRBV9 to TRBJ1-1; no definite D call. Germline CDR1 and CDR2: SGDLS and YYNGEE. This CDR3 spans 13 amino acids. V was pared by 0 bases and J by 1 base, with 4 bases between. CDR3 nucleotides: TGTGCCAGCAGCGTAGGGGAGAACACTGAAGCTTTCTTT. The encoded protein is CASSVGENTEAFF.

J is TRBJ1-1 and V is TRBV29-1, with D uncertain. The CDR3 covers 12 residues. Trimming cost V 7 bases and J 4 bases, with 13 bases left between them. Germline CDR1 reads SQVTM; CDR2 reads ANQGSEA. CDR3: CSADISLTEAFF. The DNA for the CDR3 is TGCAGCGCCGACATTTCCCTCACTGAAGCTTTCTTT.

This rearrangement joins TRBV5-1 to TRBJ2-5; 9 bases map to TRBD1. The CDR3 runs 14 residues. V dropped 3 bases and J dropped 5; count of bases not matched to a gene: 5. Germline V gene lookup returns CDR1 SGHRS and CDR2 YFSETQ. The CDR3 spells CASSYGTGRETQYF. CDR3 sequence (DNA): TGCGCCAGCAGCTATGGGACAGGGAGGGAGACCCAGTACTTC. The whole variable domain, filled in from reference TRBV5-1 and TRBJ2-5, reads KAGVTQTPRYLIKTRGQQVTLSCSPISGHRSVSWYQQTPGQGLQFLFEYFSETQRNKGNFPGRFSGRQFSNSRSEMNVSTLELGDSALYLCASSYGTGRETQYFGPGTRLLVL.

The CDR3 here is CASSLDGLAGELFF. CDR3 bases: TGTGCCAGCAGCTTAGACGGGTTGGCCGGGGAGCTGTTTTTT. The V and J genes are TRBV7-9 and TRBJ2-2; unclear D gene. Germline V gene sequence: CDR1 SEHNR, CDR2 FQNEAQ (reference sequence). V was pared by 1 base and J by 6 bases, with 9 bases between. The CDR3 runs 14 residues.

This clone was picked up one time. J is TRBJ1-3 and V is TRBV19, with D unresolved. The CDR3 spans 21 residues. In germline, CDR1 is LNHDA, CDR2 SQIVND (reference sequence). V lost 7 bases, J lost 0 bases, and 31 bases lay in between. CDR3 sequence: CASKEGQVHRTVRVSGNTIYF. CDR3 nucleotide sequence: TGTGCCAGTAAAGAAGGGCAGGTTCATAGGACGGTACGCGTCTCTGGAAACACCATATATTTT.

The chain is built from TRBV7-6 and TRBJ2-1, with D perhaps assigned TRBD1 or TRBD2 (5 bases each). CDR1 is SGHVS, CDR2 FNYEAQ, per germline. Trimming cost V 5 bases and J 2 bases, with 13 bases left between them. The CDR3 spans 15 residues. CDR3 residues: CASSLPGTPYNEQFF. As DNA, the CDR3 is TGTGCCAGCAGCCTTCCCGGGACCCCCTACAATGAGCAGTTCTTC.

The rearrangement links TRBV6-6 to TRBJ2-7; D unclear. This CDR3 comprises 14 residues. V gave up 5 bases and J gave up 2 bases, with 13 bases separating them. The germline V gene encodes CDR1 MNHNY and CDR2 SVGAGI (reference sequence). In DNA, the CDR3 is TGTGCCAGCAGTCCCTGGACGGCAGCCTACGAGCAGTACTTC. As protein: CASSPWTAAYEQYF.

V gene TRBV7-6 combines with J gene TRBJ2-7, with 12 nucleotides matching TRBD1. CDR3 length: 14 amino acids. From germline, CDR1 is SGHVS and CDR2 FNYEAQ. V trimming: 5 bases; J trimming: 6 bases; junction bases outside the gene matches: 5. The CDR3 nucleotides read TGTGCCAGCAGCCTCGGGACAGGGGGCGGCGAGCAGTACTTC. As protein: CASSLGTGGGEQYF.

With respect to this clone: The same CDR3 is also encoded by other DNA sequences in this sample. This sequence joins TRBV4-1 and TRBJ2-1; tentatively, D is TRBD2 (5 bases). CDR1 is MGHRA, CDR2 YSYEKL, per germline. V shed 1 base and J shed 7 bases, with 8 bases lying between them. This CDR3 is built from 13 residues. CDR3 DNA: TGCGCCAGCAGCCAAGTAGGAGGTAATGAGCAGTTCTTC. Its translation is CASSQVGGNEQFF.

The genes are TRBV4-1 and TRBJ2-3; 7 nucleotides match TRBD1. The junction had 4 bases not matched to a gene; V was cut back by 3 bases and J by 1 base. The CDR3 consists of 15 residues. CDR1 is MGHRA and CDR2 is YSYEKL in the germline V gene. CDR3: CASSHDRVGTDTQYF. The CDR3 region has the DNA TGCGCCAGCAGCCATGACAGGGTGGGCACAGATACGCAGTATTTT.

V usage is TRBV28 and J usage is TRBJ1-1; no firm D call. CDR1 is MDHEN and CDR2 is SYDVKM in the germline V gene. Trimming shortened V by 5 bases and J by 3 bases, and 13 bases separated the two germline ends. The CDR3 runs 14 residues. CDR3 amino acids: CASSPPWRDTEAFF. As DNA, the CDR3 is TGTGCCAGCAGTCCACCATGGAGGGACACTGAAGCTTTCTTT.

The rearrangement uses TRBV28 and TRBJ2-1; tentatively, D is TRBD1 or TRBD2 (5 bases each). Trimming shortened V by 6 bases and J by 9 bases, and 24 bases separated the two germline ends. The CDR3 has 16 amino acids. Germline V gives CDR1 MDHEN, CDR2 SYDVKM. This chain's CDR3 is CASSRLVLGETGEQFF. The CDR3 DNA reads TGTGCCAGCAGCCGGTTAGTGTTGGGGGAAACCGGTGAGCAGTTCTTC.

The CDR3 protein is CATSSLAGDGTGELFF. The DNA for the CDR3 is TGTGCCACCAGCAGTTTGGCGGGAGACGGCACCGGGGAGCTGTTTTTT. The chain recombines TRBV15 with TRBJ2-2; 7 positions agree with TRBD2. V shed 3 bases and J 4 bases; nucleotides not matched to a gene: 8. From germline, CDR1 is LNHNV and CDR2 YYDKDF (reference sequence). The CDR3 spans 16 residues.

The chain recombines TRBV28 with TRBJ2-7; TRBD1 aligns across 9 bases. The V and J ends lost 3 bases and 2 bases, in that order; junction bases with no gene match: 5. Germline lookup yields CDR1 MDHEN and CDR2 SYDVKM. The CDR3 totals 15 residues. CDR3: CASSLGTGSPYEQYF. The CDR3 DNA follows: TGTGCCAGCAGTTTGGGGACAGGGAGCCCCTACGAGCAGTACTTC.

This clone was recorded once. The DNA for the CDR3 is TGTGCCAGCAGTTTATCACGGGTTTGGTTCTTC. Translated, it gives CASSLSRVWFF. This rearrangement joins TRBV27 to TRBJ2-1, with D hard to call. CDR1 is MNHEY and CDR2 is SMNVEV in the germline V gene (reference sequence). The V end lost 0 bases, the J end lost 15 bases, and 9 bases lay between the germline ends. The CDR3 runs to 11 residues.